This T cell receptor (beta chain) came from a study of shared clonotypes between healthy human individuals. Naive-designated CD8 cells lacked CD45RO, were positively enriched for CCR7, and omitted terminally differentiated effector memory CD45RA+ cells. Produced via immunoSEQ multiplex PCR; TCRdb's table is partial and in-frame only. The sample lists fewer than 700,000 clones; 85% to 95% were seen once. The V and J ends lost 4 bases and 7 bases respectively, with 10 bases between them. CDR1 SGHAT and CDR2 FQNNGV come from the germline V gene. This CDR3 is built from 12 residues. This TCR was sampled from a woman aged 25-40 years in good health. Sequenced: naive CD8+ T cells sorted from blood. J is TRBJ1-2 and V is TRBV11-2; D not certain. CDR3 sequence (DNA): TGTGCCAGCAGCTCGCTAGGCTTTGGCTACACCTTC. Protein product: CASSSLGFGYTF.